These 9 T cell receptor beta chains were sequenced from one sample in a study of blood T cell repertoires in COVID-19. Generated by immunoSEQ multiplex PCR, the TCRdb table keeps only in-frame clones and is missing some. The profile shows 85,000 to 130,000 clones, around 84% of them singletons. The sequenced sample consisted of peripheral blood. The receptors shown here come from a man aged 60 to 75 with acute or convalescent COVID-19.

J is TRBJ2-3 and V is TRBV7-9, with TRBD2 identical over 10 bases. This CDR3 spans 17 amino acids. The germline V gene encodes CDR1 SEHNR and CDR2 FQNEAQ (reference sequence). Losses at the gene ends were 0 bases for V and 0 bases for J; bases not matched to a gene: 3. CDR3 nucleotides: TGTGCCAGCAGCTTAGCACTAGCGGGGACTAGCACAGATACGCAGTATTTT. Translation gives CASSLALAGTSTDTQYF.

This sequence joins TRBV10-1 and TRBJ2-7; no reliable D call. The germline gives CDR1 WNHNN, CDR2 SYGVQD (reference sequence). V was trimmed by 8 bases and J by 7 bases, leaving 15 bases between them. There are 12 residues in the CDR3. The CDR3 spells CASSTDPAEQYV. The CDR3 DNA follows: TGCGCCAGCTCGACTGATCCGGCGGAGCAGTACGTC.

The rearrangement joins TRBV15 to TRBJ1-5; TRBD1 aligns across 8 bases. V trimming: 2 bases; J trimming: 5 bases; junction bases outside the gene matches: 5. Germline V gene lookup returns CDR1 LNHNV and CDR2 YYDKDF (reference sequence). CDR3 length: 15 residues. CDR3 nucleotide sequence: TGTGCCACCAGCAGAAGCCCACAGGGGGATCAGCCCCAGCATTTT. Its translation: CATSRSPQGDQPQHF.

This clone appeared once. The chain joins TRBV10-2 to TRBJ1-5, with D uncertain. The CDR3 is 14 residues long. Germline values: CDR1 WSHSY, CDR2 SAAADI. Between the trimmed V and J ends, which lost 3 bases and 4 bases, there was a span of 10 bases. CDR3 sequence: CASSEQKINQPQHF. The CDR3 DNA is TGCGCCAGCAGTGAACAGAAGATAAATCAGCCCCAGCATTTT.

In its sample, this clone was seen a few times. The CDR3, as DNA: TGCAGCGTGGATACTAGCGGGATCAAGTCCGGGGAGCTGTTTTTT. Translation gives CSVDTSGIKSGELFF. This sequence joins TRBV29-1 and TRBJ2-2; the match to TRBD2 covers 10 bases. V shed 6 bases and J 6 bases; nucleotides not matched to a gene: 10. Germline values: CDR1 SQVTM, CDR2 ANQGSEA. This CDR3 has 15 residues.

The J gene is TRBJ2-3, the V gene TRBV6-5, with D perhaps matching TRBD2 (6 bases). CDR3 length: 15 residues. Trimming stripped 6 bases from V and 2 bases from J, with 15 bases between. Germline V gene lookup returns CDR1 MNHEY and CDR2 SVGAGI. The CDR3 sequence is CASRRLEGITDTQYF. Written as DNA, the CDR3 is TGTGCCAGCAGGCGACTAGAGGGCATCACAGATACGCAGTATTTT.

This chain joins TRBV19 and TRBJ2-5; D is possibly TRBD1 (6 bases). V lost 5 bases, J lost 4 bases, and 14 bases lay in between. Germline lookup yields CDR1 LNHDA and CDR2 SQIVND (reference sequence). The length of the CDR3 is 14 residues. The CDR3 is CASSGRGQPETQYF. The CDR3 DNA reads as TGTGCCAGTAGTGGCCGGGGACAACCAGAGACCCAGTACTTC.

The gene calls are TRBV28 and TRBJ1-1; 9 bases map to TRBD1. CDR3 length: 16 amino acids. The V segment lost 6 bases and the J segment 1 base; nucleotides outside the gene matches: 9. CDR1 and CDR2 from the germline V gene are MDHEN and SYDVKM. CDR3 in amino acids: CASSSTTQGANTEAFF. In DNA form, the CDR3 reads TGTGCCAGCAGCTCCACGACACAGGGGGCGAACACTGAAGCTTTCTTT. The variable domain in full, completed from reference TRBV28 and TRBJ1-1, reads DVKVTQSSRYLVKRTGEKVFLECVQDMDHENMFWYRQDPGLGLRLIYFSYDVKMKEKGDIPEGYSVSREKKERFSLILESASTNQTSMYLCASSSTTQGANTEAFFGQGTRLTVV.

The rearrangement uses TRBV5-1 and TRBJ1-3, with unresolved D. Germline V CDR1 and CDR2: SGHRS, YFSETQ. CDR3 length equals 16 residues. With 0 bases removed from V and 0 bases from J, the gap between germline ends came to 10 bases. Here the CDR3 DNA reads TGCGCCAGCAGCTTGGTTTATCGCAGCTCTGGAAACACCATATATTTT. Amino acids: CASSLVYRSSGNTIYF. The complete variable domain, with remaining parts taken from reference TRBV5-1 and TRBJ1-3, reads KAGVTQTPRYLIKTRGQQVTLSCSPISGHRSVSWYQQTPGQGLQFLFEYFSETQRNKGNFPGRFSGRQFSNSRSEMNVSTLELGDSALYLCASSLVYRSSGNTIYFGEGSWLTVV.